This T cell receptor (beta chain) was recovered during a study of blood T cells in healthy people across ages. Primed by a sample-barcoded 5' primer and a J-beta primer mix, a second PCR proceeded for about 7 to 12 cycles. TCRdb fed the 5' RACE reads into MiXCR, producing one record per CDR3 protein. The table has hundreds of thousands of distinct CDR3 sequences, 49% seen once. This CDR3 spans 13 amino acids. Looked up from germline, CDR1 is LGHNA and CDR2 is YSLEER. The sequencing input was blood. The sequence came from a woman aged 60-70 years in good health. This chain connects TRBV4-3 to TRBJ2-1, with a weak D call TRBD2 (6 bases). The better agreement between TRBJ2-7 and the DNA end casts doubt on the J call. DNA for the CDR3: TGCGCCAGCAGCCAAGAAGCGGGTTATGAGCAGTACTTC. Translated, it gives CASSQEAGYEQYF.